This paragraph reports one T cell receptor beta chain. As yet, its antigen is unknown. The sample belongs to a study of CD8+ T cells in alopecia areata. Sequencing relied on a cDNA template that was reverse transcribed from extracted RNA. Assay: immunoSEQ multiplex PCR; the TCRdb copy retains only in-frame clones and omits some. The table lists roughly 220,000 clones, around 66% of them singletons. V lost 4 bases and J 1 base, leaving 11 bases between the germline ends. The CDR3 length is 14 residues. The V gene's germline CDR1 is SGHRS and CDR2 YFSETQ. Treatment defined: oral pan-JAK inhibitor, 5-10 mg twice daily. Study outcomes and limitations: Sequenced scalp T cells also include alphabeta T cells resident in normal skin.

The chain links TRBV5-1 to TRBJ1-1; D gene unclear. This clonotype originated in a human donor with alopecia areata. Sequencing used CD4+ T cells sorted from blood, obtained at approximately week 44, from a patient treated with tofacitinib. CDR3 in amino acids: CASSPTQPNTEAFF. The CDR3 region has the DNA TGCGCCAGCAGCCCGACCCAACCGAACACTGAAGCTTTCTTT.